The 6 T cell receptor beta chains reported below all come from one sample, sequenced in a study of blood T cells in healthy people across ages. Using a J-beta primer mix together with a sample-barcoded 5' primer, a second PCR was run for roughly 6 to 11 cycles. TCRdb redid the calling of the 5' RACE reads with MiXCR, one entry per CDR3 protein. The sample records over a million distinct CDR3 sequences, 35% to 50% being singletons. The source material was blood. The receptor set was obtained from a woman aged 55-69 years in good health.

The chain carries TRBV20-1 and TRBJ2-7; 9 bases are shared with TRBD1. Germline CDR1 and CDR2: DFQATT and SNEGSKA (reference sequence). Trimming cost V 6 bases and J 2 bases; bases outside gene matches: 5. This CDR3 region has 13 residues. CDR3 region: CSAGTGHPYEQYF. The CDR3 DNA is TGCAGTGCCGGGACAGGGCATCCCTACGAGCAGTACTTC.

This clonotype was detected ten times or more. The V gene is TRBV27, the J gene TRBJ1-1; D gene unclear. The V end was cut by 9 bases, the J end by 3 bases, with 14 bases between. Germline V gives CDR1 MNHEY, CDR2 SMNVEV (reference sequence). The CDR3 loop spans 13 amino acids. The CDR3 region has the DNA TGTGCCAGTCACGGGGTATGGGACACTGAAGCTTTCTTT. Its translation: CASHGVWDTEAFF.

This chain joins TRBV7-3 and TRBJ2-5; 11 bases agree with TRBD2. The length of the CDR3 is 16 residues. In germline, CDR1 is SGHTA, CDR2 FQGTGA. The trim removed 5 bases at V and 11 bases at J, leaving 16 bases unmatched. The CDR3 here is CASSPIGLAGPNEQYF. The CDR3 DNA follows: TGTGCCAGCAGCCCTATAGGACTAGCGGGCCCCAATGAGCAGTACTTC.

The chain recombines TRBV20-1 with TRBJ2-7; D might be TRBD2 (5 bases). The CDR3 has 13 amino acids. Germline CDR1 is DFQATT and CDR2 is SNEGSKA (reference sequence). Trimming removed 3 bases from V and 0 bases from J, with 9 bases in between. The CDR3 spells CSAREVGSYEQYF. As DNA, the CDR3 is TGCAGTGCTAGGGAGGTGGGCTCCTACGAGCAGTACTTC.

This clonotype was picked up a small number of times. The CDR3 coding sequence is TGTGCCAGCAGCCAAGTTACGGGGGCTGGCGAGCAGTACTTC. Translation gives CASSQVTGAGEQYF. The rearrangement joins TRBV3-1 to TRBJ2-7, with D perhaps assigned TRBD1 or TRBD2 (6 bases each). The CDR3 consists of 14 residues. The germline gives CDR1 LGHDT, CDR2 YNNKEL (reference sequence). Trimming removed 1 base at V and 6 bases at J, with 13 bases between.

A remark on this clonotype: A clone one base away is much larger, so this may be a read error. This chain uses TRBV27 with TRBJ2-4; 7 nucleotides match TRBD1. From germline, CDR1 is MNHEY and CDR2 SMNVEV (reference sequence). J gave up 13 bases and V 6 bases, and 12 bases lay outside the gene matches. This CDR3 comprises 13 residues. This chain's CDR3 is CASSYRGPYGQYF. CDR3 coding DNA: TGTGCCAGCAGCTACAGGGGCCCCTACGGGCAGTACTTC.